This T cell receptor (beta chain) originates from a study of PD-1 blockade in classical Hodgkin lymphoma. Study-wide points: Those starting nivolumab under 1 year post-ASCT were excluded.

Regarding this clone: Its antigen is not identified.

All patients experienced relapse after autologous stem cell transplantation, and brentuximab vedotin exposure was variable. The assay was immunoSEQ multiplex PCR, and TCRdb's table has in-frame clones only and misses some. The sample consists of tens of thousands of clones, more than 80% of them appearing once. Germline loops: CDR1 SGHVS, CDR2 FQNEAQ. The CDR3 is 14 residues long. V gave up 4 bases and J gave up 4 bases; unmatched junction bases: 4. This clonotype originated in a human donor with classical Hodgkin lymphoma. The specimen was peripheral blood mononuclear cells (PBMCs), collected at baseline. The gene calls are TRBV7-8 and TRBJ2-1; 7 bases line up with TRBD1. The CDR3 region is CASSSGGSYNEQFF. In DNA, the CDR3 is TGTGCCAGCAGCTCAGGGGGATCGTACAATGAGCAGTTCTTC.